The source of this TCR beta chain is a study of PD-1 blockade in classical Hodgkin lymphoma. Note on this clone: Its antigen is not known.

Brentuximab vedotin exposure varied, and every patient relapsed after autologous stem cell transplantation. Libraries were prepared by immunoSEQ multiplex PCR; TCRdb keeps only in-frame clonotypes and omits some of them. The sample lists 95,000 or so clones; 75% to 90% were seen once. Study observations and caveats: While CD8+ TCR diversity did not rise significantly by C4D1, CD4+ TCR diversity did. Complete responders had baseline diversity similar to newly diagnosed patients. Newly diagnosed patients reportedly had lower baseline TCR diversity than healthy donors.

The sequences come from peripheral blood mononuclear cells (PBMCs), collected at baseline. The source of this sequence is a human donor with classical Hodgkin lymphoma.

The CDR3 region is CASRYREPNYGYTF. CDR3 bases: TGTGCCAGCCGATACAGGGAGCCTAACTATGGCTACACCTTC. V usage is TRBV6-1 and J usage is TRBJ1-2; the D gene is possibly TRBD1 (6 bases). There are 14 residues in the CDR3. Germline CDR1 and CDR2: MNHNS and SASEGT. With 8 bases removed from V and 0 bases from J, the gap between germline ends came to 13 bases.